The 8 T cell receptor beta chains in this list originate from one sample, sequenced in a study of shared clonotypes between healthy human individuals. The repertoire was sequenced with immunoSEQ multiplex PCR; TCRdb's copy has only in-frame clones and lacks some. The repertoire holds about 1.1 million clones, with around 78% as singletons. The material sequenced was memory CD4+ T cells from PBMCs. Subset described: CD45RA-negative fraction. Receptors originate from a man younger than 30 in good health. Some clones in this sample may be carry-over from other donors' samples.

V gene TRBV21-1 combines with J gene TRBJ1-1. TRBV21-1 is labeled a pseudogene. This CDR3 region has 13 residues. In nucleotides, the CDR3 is TGTGCCAGCAGCAAGGCAGGCGGGGCTGAAGCTTTCTTT. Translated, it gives CASSKAGGAEAFF.

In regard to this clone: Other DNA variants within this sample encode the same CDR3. CDR3 sequence reads: CASSLASGTYEQYF. In nucleotides, the CDR3 is TGTGCCAGCAGCTTGGCGTCAGGGACCTACGAGCAGTACTTC. The V and J genes are TRBV5-4 and TRBJ2-7, with D maybe TRBD1 (5 bases). The germline V gene has CDR1 SGHNT and CDR2 YYREEE (reference sequence). This CDR3 is built from 14 residues. Deletions cut 0 bases from V and 2 bases from J, with 9 bases between.

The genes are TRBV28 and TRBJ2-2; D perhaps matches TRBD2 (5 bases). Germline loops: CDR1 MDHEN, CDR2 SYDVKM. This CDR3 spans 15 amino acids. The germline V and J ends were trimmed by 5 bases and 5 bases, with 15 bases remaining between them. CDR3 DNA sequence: TGTGCCAGCAGTCTCACCGCGGGTTATACCGGGGAGCTGTTTTTT. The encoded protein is CASSLTAGYTGELFF.

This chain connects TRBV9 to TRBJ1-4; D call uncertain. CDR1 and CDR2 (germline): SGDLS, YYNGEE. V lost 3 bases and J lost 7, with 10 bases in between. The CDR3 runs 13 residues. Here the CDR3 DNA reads TGTGCCAGCAGCGACGAGGCCGGTGAAAAACTGTTTTTT. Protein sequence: CASSDEAGEKLFF.

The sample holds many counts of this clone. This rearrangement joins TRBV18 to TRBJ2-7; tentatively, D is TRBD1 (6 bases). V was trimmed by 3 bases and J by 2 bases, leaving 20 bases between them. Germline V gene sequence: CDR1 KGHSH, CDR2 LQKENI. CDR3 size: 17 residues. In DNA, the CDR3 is TGTGCCAGCTCACCCGGAAGTCCCACAGGGTTTGCCTACGAGCAGTACTTC. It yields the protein CASSPGSPTGFAYEQYF.

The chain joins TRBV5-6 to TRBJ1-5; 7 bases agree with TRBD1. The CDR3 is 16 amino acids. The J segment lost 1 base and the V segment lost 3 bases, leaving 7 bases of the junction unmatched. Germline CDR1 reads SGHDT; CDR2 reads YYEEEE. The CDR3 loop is CASSYGGRGSNQPQHF. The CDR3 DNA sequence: TGTGCCAGCAGCTACGGGGGCAGGGGGAGCAATCAGCCCCAGCATTTT. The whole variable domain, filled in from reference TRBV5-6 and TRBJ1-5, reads DAGVTQSPTHLIKTRGQQVTLRCSPKSGHDTVSWYQQALGQGPQFIFQYYEEEERQRGNFPDRFSGHQFPNYSSELNVNALLLGDSALYLCASSYGGRGSNQPQHFGDGTRLSIL.

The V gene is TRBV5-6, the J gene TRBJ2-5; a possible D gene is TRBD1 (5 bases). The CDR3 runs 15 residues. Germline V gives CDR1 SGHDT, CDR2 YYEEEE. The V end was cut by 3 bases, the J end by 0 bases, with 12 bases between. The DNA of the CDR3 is TGTGCCAGCAGCTACAGGACGGTGTACCAAGAGACCCAGTACTTC. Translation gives CASSYRTVYQETQYF. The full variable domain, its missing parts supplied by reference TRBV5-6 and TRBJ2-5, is DAGVTQSPTHLIKTRGQQVTLRCSPKSGHDTVSWYQQALGQGPQFIFQYYEEEERQRGNFPDRFSGHQFPNYSSELNVNALLLGDSALYLCASSYRTVYQETQYFGPGTRLLVL.

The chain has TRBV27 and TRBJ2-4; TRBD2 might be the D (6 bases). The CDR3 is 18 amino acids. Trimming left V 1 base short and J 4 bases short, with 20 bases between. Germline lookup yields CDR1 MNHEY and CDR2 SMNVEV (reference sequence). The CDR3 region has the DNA TGTGCCAGCAGTTTATTACCCTCGGGGACTTTGGGAAAAAACATTCAGTACTTC. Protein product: CASSLLPSGTLGKNIQYF.